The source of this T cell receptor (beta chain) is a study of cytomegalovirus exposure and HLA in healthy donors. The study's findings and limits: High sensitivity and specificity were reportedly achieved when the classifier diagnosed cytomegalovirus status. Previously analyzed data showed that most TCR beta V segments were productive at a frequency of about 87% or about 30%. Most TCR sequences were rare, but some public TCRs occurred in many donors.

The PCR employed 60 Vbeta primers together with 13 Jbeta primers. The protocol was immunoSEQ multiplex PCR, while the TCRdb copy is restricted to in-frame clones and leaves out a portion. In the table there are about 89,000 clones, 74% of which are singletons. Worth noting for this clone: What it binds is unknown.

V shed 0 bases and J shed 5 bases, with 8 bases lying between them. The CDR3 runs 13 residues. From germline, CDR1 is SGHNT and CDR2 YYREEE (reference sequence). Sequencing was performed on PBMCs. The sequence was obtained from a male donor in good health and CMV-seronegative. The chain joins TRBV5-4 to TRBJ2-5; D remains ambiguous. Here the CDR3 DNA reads TGTGCCAGCAGCTTGGACGGTGTCGAGACCCAGTACTTC. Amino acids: CASSLDGVETQYF. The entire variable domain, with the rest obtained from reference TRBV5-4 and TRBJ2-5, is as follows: ETGVTQSPTHLIKTRGQQVTLRCSSQSGHNTVSWYQQALGQGPQFIFQYYREEENGRGNFPPRFSGLQFPNYSSELNVNALELDDSALYLCASSLDGVETQYFGPGTRLLVL.